This T cell receptor (beta chain) was observed in a study of blood T cell repertoires in COVID-19 (dated by TCRdb to 2020 to 2022). With regard to the full study: Collaborator samples came from the United States, Italy and Spain and covered acute and convalescent phases of COVID-19. The material from the prospective study consisted of cDNA or gDNA derived from T cells, B-cell-depleted T cells, or PBMCs. Samples were obtained from the ongoing ImmuneRACE study (first 160 participants) and from roughly 1,300 subjects provided by 6 global collaborators. The repertoires were released in a freely available public database intended as a resource for research on the immune response to SARS-CoV-2. Where HLA class I and class II types were available, the types were taken from metadata supplied by the sample provider, not from assay-based typing. The dataset comprised deeply sampled blood TCRbeta repertoires from subjects exposed to, actively infected with, or recovered from COVID-19. Sample metadata almost always included a de-identified subject ID, COVID-19 status, age in years and sex.

TCRbeta CDR3 regions were amplified from genomic DNA by means of the immunoSEQ Assay, a bias-controlled multiplex PCR. On the authors' methods: The number of nucleated cells in each sample was estimated from the amplification of reference gene primers within the assay. To quantify the absolute abundance of each unique TCRbeta CDR3 rearrangement, sequence reads were collapsed and filtered. For each sample, productive Simpson clonality was calculated by taking the square root of Simpson's diversity index across productive rearrangements. This immuneACCESS table, as held by TCRdb, lists in-frame sequences with V and J called but not all clones. Of the missing ones, under half trace to an unresolved V gene in checked studies; the others have no known cause. V and J calls and clone size are as listed in that table; D and trimming were resolved from the DNA. Here the sample has 60,000 to 85,000 clones; roughly four fifths occur a single time. The ten most abundant clones make up around 38% of the sample.

Including cysteine and phenylalanine, the CDR3 has 13 amino acids. The DNA shown is the 39-base CDR3, in frame from base 1. According to the germline V gene (reference sequence), CDR1 reads WNHNN and CDR2 reads SYGVQD. V lost 8 bases and J lost 3 bases; the stretch between them is 12 bases long. As concerns this clone: Its antigen is still unknown. No much larger clone is present one base from it, and per-base qualities are unavailable.

The research as a whole found: The amount of clinical and demographic metadata varied by source and participant and was provided uncurated.

The collaborating institutions used their own protocols to collect whole blood in K2EDTA tubes. For TCRbeta analysis, collaborator samples were shipped as frozen whole blood, as isolated PBMCs, or as DNA extracted from either sample type. Sequencing was carried out using peripheral blood. The chain uses TRBV10-1 and TRBJ2-3; confidence is insufficient to name the D gene. The clonotype was recovered from a man older than 75 with acute or convalescent COVID-19. The CDR3 amino acid sequence is: CASGSGRTDTQYF. The nucleotides are TGCGCCAGCGGTTCAGGTCGAACAGATACGCAGTATTTT.